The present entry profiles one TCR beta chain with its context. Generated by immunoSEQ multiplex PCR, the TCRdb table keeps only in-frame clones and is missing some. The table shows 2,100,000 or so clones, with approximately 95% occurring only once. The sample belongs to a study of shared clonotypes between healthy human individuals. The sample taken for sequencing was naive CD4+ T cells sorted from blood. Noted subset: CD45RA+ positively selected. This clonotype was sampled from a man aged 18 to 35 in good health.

CDR3 DNA sequence: TGTGCCAGCAGCGCTGACAGGGGGGGAGACGAGCAGTACTTC. This gives the protein CASSADRGGDEQYF. The chain employs TRBV9 and TRBJ2-7; 9 bases are shared with TRBD1. V dropped 3 bases and J dropped 5; count of bases not matched to a gene: 6. This CDR3 is built from 14 residues. Germline V gene lookup returns CDR1 SGDLS and CDR2 YYNGEE.